Shown below are 18 T cell receptor beta chains from a single sample sequenced in a study of molecular identifiers for immune sequencing clone quantification. TCRdb called the PCR reads again in MiXCR, with one record for every CDR3 protein. This repertoire shows around 480,000 distinct CDR3 sequences, roughly 23% found once; its top ten account for 0.7% to 0.95%. Sample: naive CD8+ T cells from blood, with Jurkat cell RNA spiked in. As to subset: FACS-sorted CD8+CD4-CCR7+CD45RA+ naive T cells. Receptor source: a human donor in good health. Some libraries in this study had Jurkat cell RNA spiked in.

This clonotype has a handful of counts. The rearrangement joins TRBV29-1 to TRBJ2-5, with 9 bases aligning to TRBD1. Trimming cost V 6 bases and J 5 bases; bases outside gene matches: 10. Germline-derived CDR1 and CDR2 are SQVTM and ANQGSEA. The CDR3 has 14 amino acids. The CDR3 here is CSVDNRGQRETQYF. Written as DNA, the CDR3 is TGCAGCGTCGACAACAGGGGGCAGAGGGAGACCCAGTACTTC.

With regard to this clonotype: This is likely a read error, given that the CDR3 carries no conserved phenylalanine or tryptophan at its end. The chain couples TRBV9 to TRBJ2-5; D is possibly TRBD1 (6 bases). The CDR3 consists of 14 residues. Germline V gene data show CDR1 as SGDLS and CDR2 as YYNGEE. V lost 6 bases, J lost 1 base, and 13 bases lay in between. The DNA of the CDR3 is TGTGCCAGCAACAAACAGGGACCCCAAGAGACCCAGTACCTC. Encoded protein: CASNKQGPQETQYL.

The V and J genes are TRBV12-3 or TRBV12-4 and TRBJ2-7, with 7 bases identical to TRBD1. The trim removed 5 bases at V and 0 bases at J, leaving 4 bases unmatched. CDR3 length equals 14 residues. The CDR3: CASSRGQTSYEQYF. DNA of the CDR3: TGTGCCAGCAGTAGGGGACAGACCTCCTACGAGCAGTACTTC.

The chain links TRBV6-2 or TRBV6-3 to TRBJ2-3; 11 bases line up with TRBD2. CDR1 is MNHEY and CDR2 is SVGEGT in the germline V gene. CDR3 length: 15 residues. Trimming removed 7 bases from V and 6 bases from J; junction bases left unmatched: 9. CDR3 in DNA: TGTGCCAGCACTTTTACTAGCGGGGGTCCCGATACGCAGTATTTT. Translated, it gives CASTFTSGGPDTQYF.

A few counts support this clonotype. This sequence joins TRBV4-3 and TRBJ1-2, with unresolved D. CDR1 and CDR2 from the germline V gene are LGHNA and YSLEER. V was trimmed by 4 bases and J by 5 bases, leaving 11 bases between them. The CDR3 is made up of 13 amino acids. CDR3 protein: CASSPSLGYGYTF. The CDR3 DNA reads as TGCGCCAGCAGCCCCAGTTTGGGATATGGCTACACCTTC.

This clonotype has a handful of counts. The chain uses TRBV5-5 and TRBJ2-7, with 8 bases matching TRBD2. The CDR3 is 14 amino acids. In germline, CDR1 is SGHKS, CDR2 YYEKEE (reference sequence). After removal of 2 bases from V and 4 bases from J, the junction contained 5 bases not matched to a gene. CDR3 in DNA: TGTGCCAGCAGCTTCGGCGGGGGGCTTTACGAGCAGTACTTC. This encodes CASSFGGGLYEQYF.

This clonotype has only a few counts. This sequence joins TRBV29-1 and TRBJ2-1; D perhaps matches TRBD2 (5 bases). Trimming stripped 4 bases from V and 4 bases from J, with 8 bases between. CDR3 length: 12 amino acids. Germline-derived CDR1 and CDR2 are SQVTM and ANQGSEA. This CDR3 is CSVAEGYNEQFF. CDR3 DNA sequence: TGCAGCGTTGCCGAGGGTTACAATGAGCAGTTCTTC.

This clonotype occurred a few times. V gene TRBV6-5 combines with J gene TRBJ2-1; D possibly uses TRBD1 or TRBD2 (5 bases each). Trimming removed 2 bases from V and 10 bases from J, with 12 bases in between. The CDR3 totals 13 residues. CDR1 and CDR2 (germline): MNHEY, SVGAGI. CDR3 region: CASSYGGEGEQFF. CDR3 DNA sequence: TGTGCCAGCAGTTACGGGGGAGAGGGGGAGCAGTTCTTC.

This clonotype appeared many times. The rearrangement joins TRBV7-2 to TRBJ1-1; TRBD1 might be the D (5 bases). There are 15 residues in the CDR3. Germline V lookup: CDR1 SGHTA, CDR2 FQGNSA. V gave up 2 bases and J gave up 5 bases, with 15 bases separating them. The CDR3 DNA reads as TGTGCCAGCAGCTTATTCCGGGGCAGTGGAACTGAAGCTTTCTTT. It is translated as CASSLFRGSGTEAFF.

At least ten counts were recorded for this clonotype. The gene calls are TRBV11-2 and TRBJ2-3; either TRBD1 or TRBD2 may fit D (6 bases each). The ends were cut back, 5 bases at V and 4 bases at J, with 16 bases in the middle. CDR3 length equals 15 residues. Germline loops: CDR1 SGHAT, CDR2 FQNNGV. CDR3 protein: CASSRGQGAPDTQYF. In DNA, the CDR3 is TGTGCCAGCAGCCGGGGGCAGGGAGCTCCAGATACGCAGTATTTT.

This clonotype was seen at least ten times. The V call is TRBV12-3 or TRBV12-4, the J call TRBJ2-5; D tentatively reads TRBD1 or TRBD2 (5 bases each). V lost 3 bases and J lost 5, with 7 bases in between. The CDR3 consists of 12 residues. The CDR3 sequence: CASSFGGETQYF. In nucleotides, the CDR3 is TGTGCCAGCAGTTTTGGGGGTGAGACCCAGTACTTC.

This clonotype appeared a few times. This chain connects TRBV20-1 to TRBJ1-1, with D uncertain. Between the trimmed V and J ends, which lost 3 bases and 1 base, there was a span of 15 bases. Germline V lookup: CDR1 DFQATT, CDR2 SNEGSKA (reference sequence). The CDR3 loop spans 15 amino acids. Written as DNA, the CDR3 is TGCAGTGCTAGGGACCAGGATTCGGGGAACACTGAAGCTTTCTTT. It encodes CSARDQDSGNTEAFF.

This clonotype has only a few counts. The chain links TRBV6-2 or TRBV6-3 to TRBJ2-7; 7 bases are shared with TRBD1. CDR1 and CDR2 (germline): MNHEY, SVGEGT. The J segment lost 2 bases and the V segment lost 6 bases, leaving 10 bases of the junction unmatched. The CDR3 loop spans 15 amino acids. The CDR3 is CASSHRGMTPYEQYF. CDR3 DNA: TGTGCCAGCAGCCACAGGGGCATGACTCCCTACGAGCAGTACTTC.

This clonotype was found many times. This rearrangement joins TRBV7-9 to TRBJ1-1; the D is unclear. Trimming stripped 6 bases from V and 4 bases from J, with 9 bases between. CDR3 length: 12 residues. Germline V gives CDR1 SEHNR, CDR2 FQNEAQ (reference sequence). CDR3 amino acids: CASSLHPTEAFF. The CDR3 DNA follows: TGTGCCAGCAGTCTACATCCCACTGAAGCTTTCTTT.

The CDR3 loop is CSASLVAEQFF. The CDR3 bases are TGCAGTGCTAGTTTGGTCGCTGAGCAGTTCTTC. The chain recombines TRBV20-1 with TRBJ2-1; D is unresolved. Germline V gene lookup returns CDR1 DFQATT and CDR2 SNEGSKA (reference sequence). The CDR3 is made up of 11 amino acids. V lost 3 bases and J 9 bases, leaving 9 bases between the germline ends.

This clonotype was observed a few times. The rearrangement links TRBV27 to TRBJ2-1, with 12 bases lining up with TRBD2. This CDR3 is built from 18 residues. Germline CDR1 and CDR2: MNHEY and SMNVEV (reference sequence). After removal of 4 bases from V and 6 bases from J, the junction contained 13 bases not matched to a gene. CDR3 bases: TGTGCCAGCAGTTCGATCTCTAGGACTAGCGGGGTTAGCAATGAGCAGTTCTTC. Translated, it gives CASSSISRTSGVSNEQFF.

This clonotype was seen a few times. The chain combines TRBV4-3 with TRBJ1-4; no reliable D call. The length of the CDR3 is 14 residues. Per germline, CDR1 LGHNA and CDR2 YSLEER. V was cut by 1 base and J by 10 bases, with 13 bases left in between. CDR3 in DNA: TGCGCCAGCAGCCAAGGGGAAACGGTTGGAAAACTGTTTTTT. Protein sequence: CASSQGETVGKLFF.

This chain connects TRBV20-1 to TRBJ1-1, with D perhaps matching TRBD1 (5 bases). V shed 1 base and J shed 1 base, with 10 bases lying between them. This CDR3 region has 14 residues. Germline lookup yields CDR1 DFQATT and CDR2 SNEGSKA (reference sequence). The CDR3 DNA follows: TGCAGTGCTAGAGGGTACGGGGCGAACACTGAAGCTTTCTTT. It is translated as CSARGYGANTEAFF.